Detailed here is one T cell receptor beta chain. Its antigen is undetermined. Using its own MiXCR run on the reads, TCRdb lists one record per CDR3 protein. The sample consists of about 280,000 distinct CDR3 sequences, about 20% of them appearing once. These data are taken from a study of T cell repertoires in cytomegalovirus infection. The ends were cut back, 0 bases at V and 1 base at J, with 6 bases in the middle. The CDR3 has 14 residues. CDR1 is SGDLS, CDR2 YYNGEE, per germline. Source: cultured PBMCs, taken from culture after CMV antigen stimulation. This clonotype was obtained from a human donor in good health (CMV status not recorded). Some clones in this sample may be carry-over from other donors' samples. The chain employs TRBV9 and TRBJ2-3; no reliable D call. The CDR3 nucleotides are TGTGCCAGCAGCGTAGAACAGCGCACAGATACGCAGTATTTT. Amino acid sequence: CASSVEQRTDTQYF.